The present T cell receptor beta chain was sequenced within a study of shared clonotypes between healthy human individuals. Study information: Researchers assigned three CD4 naive, three CD4 memory, two CD8 naive and one CD8 memory plate to each donor.

About this clone: The antigen remains undetermined.

Original methodology: There were no quality scores in the junction-only immunoSEQ sequences, so filtering differed. Measured with immunoSEQ multiplex PCR; TCRdb has only the in-frame clones, and not every one. The DNA was the basis for D and trimming; V, J and clone size are from that table. This table has about 2.1 million clones, 90% to 95% appearing once. The study, taken as a whole, reports: Only blood samples were collected, and tissue repertoires likely differ.

Naivety among CD8 cells was defined by CD45RO negativity and positive CCR7 selection, thereby excluding terminally differentiated effector memory CD45RA+ cells. Input material: naive CD8+ T cells from PBMCs. The clonotype comes from a man aged 18 to 29 in good health. Some clones in this sample may be carry-over from other donors' samples.

The DNA of the CDR3 is TGTGCCAGCAGGAGGACAGGGGATCACAATGAGCAGTTCTTC. Its protein is CASRRTGDHNEQFF. The chain employs TRBV6-4 and TRBJ2-1; TRBD1 matches 9 bases. The trim removed 6 bases at V and 5 bases at J, leaving 5 bases unmatched. The germline gives CDR1 MRHNA, CDR2 SNTAGT. This CDR3 is built from 14 residues.